A single TCR beta chain is shown here with its context. The antigen remains undetermined. CD4+ T cells that had been cultured provided DNA sequenced with the Oncomine TCR Beta short-read assay. Genomic DNA from cultured CD4+ T cells was extracted. Via MiXCR, TCRdb re-called the PCR reads, giving one row per CDR3 protein. The data show some 8,400 distinct CDR3 sequences, about half seen once. These data are taken from a study of vaccination and CD4 T cells after COVID-19. About the research overall: Investigators took post-vaccine samples a median roughly 72 days after dose two, within a range of 14 to 241. The authors exposed cells to overlapping spike peptides derived from SARS-CoV-2, HCoV-NL63, HCoV-OC43 and HCoV-229E.

The CDR3 has 15 residues. Losses at the gene ends were 3 bases for V and 7 bases for J; bases not matched to a gene: 9. Per the germline V gene, CDR1 is LNHDA and CDR2 is SQIVND (reference sequence). Indicated treatment: 10-day PBMC culture with coronavirus spike peptide pools or control peptides (ViraFEST assay). The receptor comes from a human donor who had recovered from COVID-19. The sequenced material came from CD4+ T cells from blood, cultured in vitro. This chain links TRBV19 with TRBJ1-2, with 9 positions matching TRBD1. Here the CDR3 reads CASSIPGQGFLGYTF. CDR3 in DNA: TGTGCCAGTAGTATCCCGGGACAGGGTTTTCTTGGCTACACCTTC.